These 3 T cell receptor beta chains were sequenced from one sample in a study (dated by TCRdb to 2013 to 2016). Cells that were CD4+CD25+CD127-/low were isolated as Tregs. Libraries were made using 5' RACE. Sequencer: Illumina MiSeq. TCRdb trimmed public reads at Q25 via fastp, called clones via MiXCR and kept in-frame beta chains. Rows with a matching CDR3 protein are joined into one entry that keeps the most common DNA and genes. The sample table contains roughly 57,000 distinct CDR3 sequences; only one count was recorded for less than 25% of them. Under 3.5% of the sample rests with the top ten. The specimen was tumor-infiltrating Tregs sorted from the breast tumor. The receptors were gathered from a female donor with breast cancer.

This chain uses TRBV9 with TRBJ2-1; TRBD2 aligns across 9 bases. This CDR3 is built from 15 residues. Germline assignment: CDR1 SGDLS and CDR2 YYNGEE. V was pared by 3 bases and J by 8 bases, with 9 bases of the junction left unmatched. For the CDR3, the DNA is TGTGCCAGCAGCGGGACCGGGACTAGCTCCTATGAGCAGTTCTTC. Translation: CASSGTGTSSYEQFF.

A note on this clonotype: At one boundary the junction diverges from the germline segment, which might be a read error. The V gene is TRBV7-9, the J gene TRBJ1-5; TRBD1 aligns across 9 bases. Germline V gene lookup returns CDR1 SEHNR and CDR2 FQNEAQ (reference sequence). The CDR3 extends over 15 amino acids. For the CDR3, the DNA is TGTGCCAGCTGCTTCTCGGGACAGGGAAATCAGCCCCAGCATTTT. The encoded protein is CASCFSGQGNQPQHF.

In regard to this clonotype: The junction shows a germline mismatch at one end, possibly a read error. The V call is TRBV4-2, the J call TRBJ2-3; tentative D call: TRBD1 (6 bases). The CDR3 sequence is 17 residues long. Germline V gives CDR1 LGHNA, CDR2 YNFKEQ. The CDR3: CANSQEGGRDYADTQYF. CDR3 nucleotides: TGTGCCAACAGCCAAGAAGGGGGAAGGGATTACGCAGATACGCAGTATTTT.